One T cell receptor beta chain is described in this entry. Profiled with immunoSEQ multiplex PCR; TCRdb holds only in-frame clones, not every one. Of about 1 million clones in the sample, approximately 76% were seen once. The data are from a study of shared clonotypes between healthy human individuals. Germline V CDR1 and CDR2: LNHNV, YYDKDF (reference sequence). The CDR3 totals 14 residues. J gave up 4 bases and V 6 bases, and 3 bases lay outside the gene matches. This chain links TRBV15 with TRBJ1-6, with TRBD1 matching 7 bases. This receptor was identified in a man between 18 and 35 years old in good health. The sequencing input was memory CD4+ T cells sorted from blood. As to subset: CD45RA-negative fraction. As DNA, the CDR3 is TGTGCCACCAGAAGGGACAGTTATAATTCACCCCTCCACTTT. This encodes CATRRDSYNSPLHF. Variable domain in full (rest from reference TRBV15 and TRBJ1-6): DAMVIQNPRYQVTQFGKPVTLSCSQTLNHNVMYWYQQKSSQAPKLLFHYYDKDFNNEADTPDNFQSRRPNTSFCFLDIRSPGLGDTAMYLCATRRDSYNSPLHFGNGTRLTVT.